This TCR beta chain was sequenced for a study of Graves' ophthalmopathy and Graves' hyperthyroidism. Study results and limitations: The model reached approximately 67% sensitivity and about 73% specificity for predicting ophthalmopathy progression. Blood also harbored most expanded thyroid clonotypes above 0.001 frequency.

V was clipped by 4 bases and J by 0 bases, with 21 bases between them. From germline, CDR1 is LGHDT and CDR2 YNNKEL (reference sequence). The CDR3 spans 18 residues. Transcripts of RNA were the source for amplifying TCR beta CDR3 regions. HTBI-primed RT-PCR formed the first round, and a multiplex PCR formed the second. Using its own MiXCR run on the multiplex PCR reads, TCRdb lists one record per CDR3 protein. This sample has fewer than 400,000 distinct CDR3 sequences, with around 16% found just once. This clonotype was detected ten times or more. The antigen remains undetermined. Sequencing was performed on peripheral blood. This chain links TRBV3-1 with TRBJ1-1; D remains unclear. The source of this sequence is a woman aged 18-35 years with Graves' ophthalmopathy. CDR3 in DNA: TGTGCCAGCAGCCCCGCGAGTAAAGGCGGGGTGATGAACACTGAAGCTTTCTTT. Translated, it gives CASSPASKGGVMNTEAFF.